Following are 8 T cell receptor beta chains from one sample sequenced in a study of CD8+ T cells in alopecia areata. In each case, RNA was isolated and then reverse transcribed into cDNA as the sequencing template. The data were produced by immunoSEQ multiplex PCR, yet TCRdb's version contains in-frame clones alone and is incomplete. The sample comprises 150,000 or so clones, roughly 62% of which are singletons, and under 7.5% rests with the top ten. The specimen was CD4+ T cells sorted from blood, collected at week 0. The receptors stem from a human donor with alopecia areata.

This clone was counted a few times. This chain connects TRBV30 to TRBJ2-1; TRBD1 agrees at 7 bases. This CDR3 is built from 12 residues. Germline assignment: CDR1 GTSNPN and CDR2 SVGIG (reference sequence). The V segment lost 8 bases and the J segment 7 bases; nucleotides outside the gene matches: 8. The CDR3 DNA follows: TGTGCCCGATCGGACAGGAAAAATGAGCAGTTCTTC. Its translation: CARSDRKNEQFF.

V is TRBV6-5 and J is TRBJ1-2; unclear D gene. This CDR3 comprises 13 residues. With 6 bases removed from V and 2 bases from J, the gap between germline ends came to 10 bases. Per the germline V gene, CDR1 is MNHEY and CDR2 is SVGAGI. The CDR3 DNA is TGTGCCAGCAGCCTCGGACGGAACTATGGCTACACCTTC. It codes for CASSLGRNYGYTF.

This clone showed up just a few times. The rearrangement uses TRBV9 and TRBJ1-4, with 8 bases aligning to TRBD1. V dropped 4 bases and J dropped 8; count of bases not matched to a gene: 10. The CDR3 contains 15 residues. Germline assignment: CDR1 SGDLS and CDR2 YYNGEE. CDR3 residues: CASSSPDRVSEKLFF. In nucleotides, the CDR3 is TGTGCCAGCAGCTCGCCGGACAGGGTTAGCGAAAAACTGTTTTTT.

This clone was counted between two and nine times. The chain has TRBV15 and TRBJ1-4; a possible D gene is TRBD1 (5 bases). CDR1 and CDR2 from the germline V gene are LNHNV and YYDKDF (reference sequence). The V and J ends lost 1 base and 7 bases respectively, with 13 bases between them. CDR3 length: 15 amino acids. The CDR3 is CATSRGETEGEKLFF. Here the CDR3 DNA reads TGTGCCACCAGCAGAGGAGAGACAGAGGGTGAAAAACTGTTTTTT. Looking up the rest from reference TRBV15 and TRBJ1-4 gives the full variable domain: DAMVIQNPRYQVTQFGKPVTLSCSQTLNHNVMYWYQQKSSQAPKLLFHYYDKDFNNEADTPDNFQSRRPNTSFCFLDIRSPGLGDTAMYLCATSRGETEGEKLFFGSGTQLSVL.

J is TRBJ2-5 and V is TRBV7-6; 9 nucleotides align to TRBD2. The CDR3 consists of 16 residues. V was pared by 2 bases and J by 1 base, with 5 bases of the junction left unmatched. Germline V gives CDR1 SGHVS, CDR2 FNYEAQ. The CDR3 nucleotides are TGTGCCAGCAGCTTATCCCCAGCGGGGGGCCAAGAGACCCAGTACTTC. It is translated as CASSLSPAGGQETQYF.

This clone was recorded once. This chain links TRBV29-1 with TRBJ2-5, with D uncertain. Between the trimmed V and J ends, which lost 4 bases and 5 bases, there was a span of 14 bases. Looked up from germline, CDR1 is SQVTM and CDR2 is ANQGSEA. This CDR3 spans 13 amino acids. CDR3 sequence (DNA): TGCAGCGTTGTAGGGTCCTCGGGCGAGACCCAGTACTTC. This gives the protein CSVVGSSGETQYF. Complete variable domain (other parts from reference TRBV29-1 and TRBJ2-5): SAVISQKPSRDICQRGTSLTIQCQVDSQVTMMFWYRQQPGQSLTLIATANQGSEATYESGFVIDKFPISRPNLTFSTLTVSNMSPEDSSIYLCSVVGSSGETQYFGPGTRLLVL.

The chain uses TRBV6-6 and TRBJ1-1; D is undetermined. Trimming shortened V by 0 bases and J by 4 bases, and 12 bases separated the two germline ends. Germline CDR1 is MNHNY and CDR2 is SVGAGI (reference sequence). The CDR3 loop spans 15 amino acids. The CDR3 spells CASSYSGRFGTEAFF. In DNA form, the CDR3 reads TGTGCCAGCAGTTACTCTGGGCGGTTTGGCACTGAAGCTTTCTTT.

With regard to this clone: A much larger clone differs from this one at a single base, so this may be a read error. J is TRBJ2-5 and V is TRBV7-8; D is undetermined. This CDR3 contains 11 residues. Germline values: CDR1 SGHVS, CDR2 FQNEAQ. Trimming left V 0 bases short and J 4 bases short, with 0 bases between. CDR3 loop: CASSLAETQYF. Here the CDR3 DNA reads TGTGCCAGCAGCTTAGCAGAGACCCAGTACTTC.